The 5 T cell receptor beta chains presented below share a single source sample, sequenced in a study of brain T cells in children with intractable seizures. TCRdb's table, derived via immunoSEQ multiplex PCR, lists solely in-frame clones and lacks some. The repertoire has roughly 80,000 clones, approximately 89% of them found once; the top ten carry roughly 24%. The sequenced sample was peripheral blood, obtained at surgery. These receptors all come from a girl aged 2-10 years with Rasmussen encephalitis and intractable seizures.

The chain uses TRBV9 and TRBJ2-7, with D unresolved. Germline loops: CDR1 SGDLS, CDR2 YYNGEE. The V end lost 2 bases, the J end lost 5 bases, and 11 bases lay between the germline ends. This CDR3 is 13 amino acids long. The CDR3 reads CASSVALGDEQYF. The CDR3 DNA reads TGTGCCAGCAGCGTTGCTTTAGGCGACGAGCAGTACTTC.

The chain employs TRBV11-2 and TRBJ1-2; no clear D gene. CDR1 and CDR2 from the germline V gene are SGHAT and FQNNGV. V shed 1 base and J shed 13 bases, with 13 bases lying between them. The CDR3 is made up of 12 amino acids. This chain's CDR3 is CASSLGWTGVTF. CDR3 in DNA: TGTGCCAGCAGCTTAGGGTGGACCGGCGTCACCTTC.

This clone has only a few counts. The chain joins TRBV2 to TRBJ1-5; the D is unclear. This CDR3 has 11 residues. Germline loops: CDR1 SNHLY, CDR2 FYNNEI. The germline V and J ends were trimmed by 4 bases and 9 bases, with 7 bases remaining between them. The CDR3 reads CASSVWGPQHF. Written as DNA, the CDR3 is TGTGCCAGCAGTGTTTGGGGGCCCCAGCATTTT.

The V gene is TRBV5-4, the J gene TRBJ1-1; D is undetermined. V lost 2 bases, J lost 1 base, and 9 bases lay in between. Germline V gene lookup returns CDR1 SGHNT and CDR2 YYREEE (reference sequence). This CDR3 has 14 amino acids. CDR3 sequence (DNA): TGTGCCAGCAGCTTTCTACGAACGAACACTGAAGCTTTCTTT. As protein: CASSFLRTNTEAFF.

The rearrangement links TRBV11-2 to TRBJ2-3, with TRBD1 identical over 8 bases. J was trimmed by 0 bases and V by 5 bases; bases with no gene match: 4. This CDR3 is built from 15 residues. The V gene's germline CDR1 is SGHAT and CDR2 FQNNGV. The CDR3 DNA follows: TGTGCCAGCAGCCAGAGGACAGGGAGCACAGATACGCAGTATTTT. This sequence encodes CASSQRTGSTDTQYF.